The T cell receptor (beta chain) described here comes from a study of OX40 agonist ivuxolimab in advanced cancers. For the study at large: The patients received agonistic anti-OX40 (CD134) antibody ivuxolimab. Study-wide results and limits: CD4+ and CD8+ T cells in blood underwent clonal expansion by week 6 at 0.1 to 3.0 mg/kg.

For this clone: No antigen is known for it.

The protocol was immunoSEQ multiplex PCR, while the TCRdb copy is restricted to in-frame clones and leaves out a portion. The data contain approximately 20,000 clones, about 75% of them singletons. The CDR3 consists of 15 residues. V was clipped by 5 bases and J by 4 bases; unmatched bases: 7. The germline V gene encodes CDR1 LNHDA and CDR2 SQIVND (reference sequence). This sequence originates from an adult with an advanced solid tumor such as melanoma, head and neck, liver or kidney cancer. The V gene is TRBV19, the J gene TRBJ1-1, with 10 bases matching TRBD1. This specimen was CD4+ or CD8+ T cells sorted from blood, taken in a trial of the OX40 agonist ivuxolimab. This chain's CDR3 is CASSPDRGLSTEAFF. The CDR3 DNA sequence: TGTGCCAGTAGTCCAGACAGGGGGCTGAGCACTGAAGCTTTCTTT.